The 6 T cell receptor beta chains given below trace back to one sample, sequenced in a study of technical replicates of blood from a few donors. Measured with immunoSEQ multiplex PCR; TCRdb has only the in-frame clones, and not every one. The sample contains 65,000 to 95,000 clones, just over 85% of which appear only once. The sequencing input was PBMCs. These receptors all stem from a human donor in good health. Some clones in this sample may be carry-over from other donors' samples.

The rearrangement uses TRBV5-1 and TRBJ2-5; 11 bases fit TRBD2. Losses at the gene ends were 1 base for V and 7 bases for J; bases not matched to a gene: 3. Germline-derived CDR1 and CDR2 are SGHRS and YFSETQ. The CDR3 is 14 residues long. CDR3: CASSLTSGRGTQYF. In DNA form, the CDR3 reads TGCGCCAGCAGCTTGACTAGCGGGAGAGGGACCCAGTACTTC.

This chain links TRBV9 with TRBJ1-1, with 8 bases identical to TRBD1. CDR3 length equals 15 residues. The J segment lost 4 bases and the V segment lost 3 bases, leaving 8 bases of the junction unmatched. CDR1 is SGDLS, CDR2 YYNGEE, per germline. The chain's CDR3 is CASSAEPRGLTEAFF. The CDR3 region has the DNA TGTGCCAGCAGCGCGGAACCCAGGGGGCTCACTGAAGCTTTCTTT.

The rearrangement uses TRBV21-1 and TRBJ2-4; the table gives TRBD1 as D, unverified against the DNA. TRBV21-1 is flagged as a pseudogene. The CDR3 loop spans 11 amino acids. The CDR3 is CASSTGDIQYF. CDR3 DNA: TGTGCCAGCAGTACAGGGGACATTCAGTACTTC.

The chain has TRBV4-1 and TRBJ1-5; D remains unclear. This CDR3 is built from 16 residues. V lost 0 bases to trimming and J lost 2 bases, with 11 bases between them. Per germline, CDR1 MGHRA and CDR2 YSYEKL. As DNA, the CDR3 is TGCGCCAGCAGCCAAGATGGAGGCTTCGGCAATCAGCCCCAGCATTTT. Translating it yields CASSQDGGFGNQPQHF.

This clone came up a few times. The chain is built from TRBV13 and TRBJ2-1; weak D call: TRBD1 (5 bases). The length of the CDR3 is 15 residues. Germline V gene lookup returns CDR1 PRHDT and CDR2 FYEKMQ (reference sequence). V gave up 1 base and J gave up 9 bases, with 16 bases separating them. CDR3 in amino acids: CASSLEGQGDGEQFF. Here the CDR3 DNA reads TGTGCCAGCAGCTTAGAGGGCCAGGGTGACGGTGAGCAGTTCTTC.

The rearrangement links TRBV4-3 to TRBJ2-1, with D tentatively TRBD1 (6 bases). The V gene's germline CDR1 is LGHNA and CDR2 YSLEER. V lost 0 bases and J lost 8, with 14 bases in between. This CDR3 has 15 amino acids. CDR3 protein: CASSQDEAPGDEQFF. The CDR3 DNA reads TGCGCCAGCAGCCAAGATGAGGCCCCAGGGGATGAGCAGTTCTTC.